This T cell receptor (beta chain) was captured in a study of human T cells and chemical hapten exposure. Regarding the study as a whole: With regard to DPC sensitization, TCRs above 1 in 1000 frequency did not change.

Time point in this sample: patch test 1, 2 weeks after DPC sensitization. The treatment here: therapeutic diphenylcyclopropenone sensitization with weekly scalp DPC. In TCRdb, the RACE reads were re-called with MiXCR into one record per CDR3 protein. The table has approximately 110,000 distinct CDR3 sequences, approximately 11% seen once. In regard to this clonotype: The antigen is undetermined.

Trimming cost V 0 bases and J 7 bases, with 12 bases left between them. This CDR3 has 15 residues. Germline values: CDR1 SNHLY, CDR2 FYNNEI. This sequence joins TRBV2 and TRBJ2-2; D call uncertain. The source material was whole blood, sampled in connection with sensitization to the hapten diphenylcyclopropenone (DPC). This receptor was taken from a woman aged 40-49 years with alopecia areata. Some clones in this sample may be carry-over from other donors' samples. For the CDR3, the DNA is TGTGCCAGCAGTGAAGCGCTTCGGTCCGTCGGGGAGCTGTTTTTT. It specifies CASSEALRSVGELFF.